Listed below are T cell receptor beta chains from one sample, sequenced in a study of blood T cell repertoires in COVID-19. This table comes from immunoSEQ multiplex PCR, and its TCRdb copy is limited to in-frame clones, with some not included. The sample lists about 89,000 clones; 75% to 90% were seen once. Sequencing was done on a sample of peripheral blood. These receptors were taken from an elderly man with active or convalescent COVID-19. Each CDR3 is given without its conserved first and last residue. D genes are given only for firm matches.

v_call d_call cdr3_aa
TRBV28 TRBD1 ASRRQGYEQY
TRBV12-3/TRBV12-4 TRBD1 ASRGTGNQPQH
TRBV5-1 - ASSLAGRVGDTEAF
TRBV11-2 - ASSTYSGPAYEQY
TRBV19 - ASSIEPGFYGYT
TRBV19 - ASSIGLGSYEQY
TRBV7-2 - ASSRGVYGELF
TRBV28 TRBD1 ASSSPGQGGNQPQH
TRBV5-6 TRBD2 ASSSLSRRGGLYEQY
TRBV4-2 - ASSSGGGRGFNEQF
TRBV7-2 TRBD1 ASSKTGTGGRETQY
TRBV10-3 TRBD2 AISSGTSGNRGEQF
TRBV12-3/TRBV12-4 - ASSFYGYTEAF
TRBV19 - ASSTGQQETQY
TRBV11-2 TRBD2 ASSPVGVRGDYEQY
TRBV3-1/TRBV3-2 TRBD2 ASSHGIAGNNEQF
TRBV9 - ASSVAGVGTDTQY
TRBV5-1 - ASSLEPGREKLF
TRBV19 TRBD2 ASSILLVAGVGEQF
TRBV6-6 - ASSYFGGSGNTIY
TRBV5-8 TRBD2 ASSLMGGSRETQY
TRBV2 TRBD2 ASNGLAGENEQF
TRBV18 TRBD1 ASSRYEGAEQF
TRBV9 TRBD1 ASSATDRANYGYT
TRBV30 - AWSVWGRASANYGYT